A single sample is the source of the 9 T cell receptor beta chains below, sequenced in a study of blood T cell repertoires in COVID-19. Sequencing used immunoSEQ multiplex PCR; TCRdb keeps in-frame clones, though not all of them. The sample lists around 150,000 clones; about 87% were seen once. The sample consisted of peripheral blood. Every receptor here comes from a woman aged 60 to 75 who had recovered from COVID-19.

The chain couples TRBV4-2 to TRBJ2-2; 9 bases agree with TRBD1. Trimming at V came to 11 bases and at J to 6 bases, leaving 10 bases not matched to a gene. Germline V CDR1 and CDR2: LGHNA, YNFKEQ. The CDR3 is 14 amino acids. CDR3 coding DNA: TGTGCCGGAAGCCGGGACAGGGAAGCCGGGGAGCTGTTTTTT. Translated, it gives CAGSRDREAGELFF.

This chain uses TRBV5-1 with TRBJ2-5, with TRBD1 matching 8 bases. Looked up from germline, CDR1 is SGHRS and CDR2 is YFSETQ. The length of the CDR3 is 15 residues. V gave up 4 bases and J gave up 3 bases; unmatched junction bases: 8. The CDR3 loop reads CASSPGVGQEETQYF. The CDR3 DNA is TGCGCCAGCAGCCCGGGGGTGGGACAGGAAGAGACCCAGTACTTC.

The chain has TRBV19 and TRBJ1-6; 10 bases fit TRBD1. J was trimmed by 10 bases and V by 4 bases; bases with no gene match: 10. This CDR3 spans 16 amino acids. CDR1 and CDR2 (germline): LNHDA, SQIVND (reference sequence). This CDR3 reads CASSKAPGQGWSPLHF. Written as DNA, the CDR3 is TGTGCCAGTAGTAAAGCCCCGGGACAGGGGTGGTCACCCCTCCACTTT.

The chain has TRBV4-3 and TRBJ2-2, with 11 bases aligning to TRBD2. CDR1 LGHNA and CDR2 YSLEER come from the germline V gene. J gave up 3 bases and V 0 bases, and 3 bases lay outside the gene matches. CDR3 length: 17 residues. This CDR3 reads CASSQETSGDHTGELFF. The CDR3 nucleotides are TGCGCCAGCAGCCAAGAGACTAGCGGGGACCACACCGGGGAGCTGTTTTTT.

CDR3: CASSLIGESWAGQYF. The DNA for the CDR3 is TGTGCCAGCAGCCTCATCGGGGAGTCTTGGGCGGGGCAGTACTTC. The rearrangement uses TRBV27 and TRBJ2-7; TRBD2 might be the D (5 bases). With 6 bases removed from V and 9 bases from J, the gap between germline ends came to 24 bases. This CDR3 comprises 15 residues. Germline V gene sequence: CDR1 MNHEY, CDR2 SMNVEV (reference sequence).

The J gene is TRBJ2-7, the V gene TRBV5-1; 8 bases line up with TRBD1. V lost 0 bases and J lost 6; bases outside the gene matches: 8. This CDR3 is 15 amino acids long. The germline CDR1 and CDR2 sequences are SGHRS and YFSETQ. DNA for the CDR3: TGCGCCAGCAGCTTGGGGACAGGGAAGGGAACCGAGCAGTACTTC. Protein product: CASSLGTGKGTEQYF.

The gene calls are TRBV24-1 and TRBJ2-5, with TRBD2 matching over 8 bases. The V gene's germline CDR1 is KGHDR and CDR2 SFDVKD. The V gene end was trimmed by 8 bases and the J gene end by 5 bases; junction bases not matched to a gene: 6. The CDR3 extends over 13 amino acids. CDR3 DNA: TGTGCCACCACGGCGGGGGGCGTCGAGACCCAGTACTTC. Amino acid sequence: CATTAGGVETQYF.

V usage is TRBV5-1 and J usage is TRBJ2-2; D possibly corresponds to TRBD1 (6 bases). Germline CDR1 is SGHRS and CDR2 is YFSETQ. The V end was cut by 0 bases, the J end by 5 bases, with 17 bases between. The CDR3 is 17 amino acids. CDR3 sequence (DNA): TGCGCCAGCAGCTTGGACAGCCTGGGGGCCTATACCGGGGAGCTGTTTTTT. Translating it yields CASSLDSLGAYTGELFF.

A word on this clone: The sample holds other DNA sequences that translate to the same CDR3. This sequence joins TRBV11-2 and TRBJ2-6; D ambiguous. Germline CDR1 reads SGHAT; CDR2 reads FQNNGV. The CDR3 runs 15 residues. The V end was cut by 6 bases, the J end by 0 bases, with 9 bases between. The CDR3 DNA sequence: TGTGCCAGCAGTTCTCAGGTCTCTGGGGCCAACGTCCTGACTTTC. Translating it yields CASSSQVSGANVLTF.